This T cell receptor beta chain was identified in a study of blood T cell repertoires in COVID-19. Study summary: The United States, Italy and Spain supplied acute and convalescent COVID-19 samples.

There are 15 residues in the CDR3. Germline CDR1 reads LNHDA; CDR2 reads SQIVND (reference sequence). V trimming: 3 bases; J trimming: 5 bases; junction bases outside the gene matches: 9. Original data processing: Scientists estimated how many nucleated cells there were by amplifying reference gene primers. Some clones are missing from TCRdb's copy, which holds only in-frame ones; the method was immunoSEQ multiplex PCR. D and trimming come from the DNA, and the V and J calls and clone size come from that table. The table lists just over 300,000 clones, about nine tenths of them singletons. The sequence came from a man in his thirties or forties who had recovered from COVID-19. This chain links TRBV19 with TRBJ1-2, with 7 bases matching TRBD1. The sample comprised PBMCs or T cells enriched from blood (not recorded which). CDR3 DNA: TGTGCCAGTAGTATCGGGCCAGGGGGAGGATATGGCTACACCTTC. Encoded protein: CASSIGPGGGYGYTF.